These T cell receptor beta chains were read from a single sample in a study of CD8 T cells in ankylosing spondylitis. Via MiXCR, TCRdb re-called the 5' RACE reads, giving one row per CDR3 protein. The sample gives approximately 140,000 distinct CDR3 sequences, around 45% of which show up once; 13% to 15% is in the top ten. Sequencing was performed on synovial fluid, either unsorted or a sorted T cell fraction (not recorded which). Receptor source: a male donor with ankylosing spondylitis. CDR3s include the opening cysteine and the closing phenylalanine or tryptophan. Fields, in order: CDR3 DNA, CDR3 protein, J gene, D gene, clone size, V gene. A D gene is named only where the DNA matches it firmly. Expanded clones are given a class, and other clones once, few, many or no size at all.

CDR3nt: TGTGCCAGCAGCAACCGCCCTGACAGCTTTGGGGCTTTCTTT
CDR3aa: CASSNRPDSFGAFF
j_gene: TRBJ1-1
d_gene: NA
abundance: few
v_gene: TRBV11-3

CDR3nt: TGCAGCGTTGATGAGGGCTCCGATGAGCAGTTCTTC
CDR3aa: CSVDEGSDEQFF
j_gene: TRBJ2-1
d_gene: NA
abundance: once
v_gene: TRBV29-1

CDR3nt: TGTGCCCAGCCCACTCCGGGACAGGGGAACACTGAAGCTTTCTTT
CDR3aa: CAQPTPGQGNTEAFF
j_gene: TRBJ1-1
d_gene: TRBD1
abundance: few
v_gene: TRBV5-6

CDR3nt: TGTGCCACCAGCAGTGGGTGGGGTGGCAATCAGCCCCAGCATTTT
CDR3aa: CATSSGWGGNQPQHF
j_gene: TRBJ1-5
d_gene: NA
abundance: few
v_gene: TRBV15

CDR3nt: TGTGCCAGCAGCGTAGGTGCGAGAACTAAAGCTTTCTTT
CDR3aa: CASSVGARTKAFF
j_gene: TRBJ1-1
d_gene: NA
abundance: NA
v_gene: TRBV9

CDR3nt: TGCAGCGTTGGACGGGTGAAACCCTACAATGAGCAGTTCTTC
CDR3aa: CSVGRVKPYNEQFF
j_gene: TRBJ2-1
d_gene: NA
abundance: few
v_gene: TRBV29-1

CDR3nt: TGTGCCAGTAGTCCCTGGGCTGCAGATACGCAGTATTTT
CDR3aa: CASSPWAADTQYF
j_gene: TRBJ2-3
d_gene: NA
abundance: NA
v_gene: TRBV19

CDR3nt: TGTGCCAGCAGTCCTAATTCAGGGAACACTGAAGCTTTCTTT
CDR3aa: CASSPNSGNTEAFF
j_gene: TRBJ1-1
d_gene: NA
abundance: many
v_gene: TRBV27

CDR3nt: TGTGCCAGCAGCGTAGAGGGAGCGAACACTGAAGCTTTCTTT
CDR3aa: CASSVEGANTEAFF
j_gene: TRBJ1-1
d_gene: NA
abundance: NA
v_gene: TRBV9

CDR3nt: TGTGCCAGCAGTGACCAGGGTACTGAAGCTTTCTTT
CDR3aa: CASSDQGTEAFF
j_gene: TRBJ1-1
d_gene: NA
abundance: many
v_gene: TRBV2